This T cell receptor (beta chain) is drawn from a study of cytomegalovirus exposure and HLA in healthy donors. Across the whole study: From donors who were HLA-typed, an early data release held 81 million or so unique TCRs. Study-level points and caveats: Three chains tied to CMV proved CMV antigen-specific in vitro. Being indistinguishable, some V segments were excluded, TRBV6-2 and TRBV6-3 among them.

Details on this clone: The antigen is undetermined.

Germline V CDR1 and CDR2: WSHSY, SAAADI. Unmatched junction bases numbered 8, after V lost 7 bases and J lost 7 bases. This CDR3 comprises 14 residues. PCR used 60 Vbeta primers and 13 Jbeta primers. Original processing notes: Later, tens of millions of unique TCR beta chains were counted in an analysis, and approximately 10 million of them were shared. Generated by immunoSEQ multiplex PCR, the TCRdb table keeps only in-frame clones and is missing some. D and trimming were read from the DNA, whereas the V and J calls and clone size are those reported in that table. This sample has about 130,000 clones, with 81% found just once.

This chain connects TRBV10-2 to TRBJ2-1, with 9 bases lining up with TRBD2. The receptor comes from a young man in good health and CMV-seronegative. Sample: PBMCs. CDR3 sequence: CASMRPSGVNEQFF. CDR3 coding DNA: TGCGCCAGCATGAGGCCTAGCGGGGTGAATGAGCAGTTCTTC.